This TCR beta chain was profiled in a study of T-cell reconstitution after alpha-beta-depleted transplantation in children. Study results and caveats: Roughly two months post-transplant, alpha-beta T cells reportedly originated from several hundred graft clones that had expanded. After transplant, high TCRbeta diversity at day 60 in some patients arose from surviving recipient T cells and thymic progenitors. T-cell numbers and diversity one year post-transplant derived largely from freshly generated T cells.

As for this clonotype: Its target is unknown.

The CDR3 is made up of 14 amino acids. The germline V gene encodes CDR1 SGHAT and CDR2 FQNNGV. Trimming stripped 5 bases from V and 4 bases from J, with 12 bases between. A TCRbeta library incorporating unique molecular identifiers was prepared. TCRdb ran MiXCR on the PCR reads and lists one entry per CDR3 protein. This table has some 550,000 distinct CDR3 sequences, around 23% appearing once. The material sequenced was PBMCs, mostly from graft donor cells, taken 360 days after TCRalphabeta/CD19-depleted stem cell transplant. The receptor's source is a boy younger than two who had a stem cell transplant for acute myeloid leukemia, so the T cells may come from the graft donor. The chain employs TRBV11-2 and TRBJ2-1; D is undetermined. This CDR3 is CASSIRTEYNEQFF. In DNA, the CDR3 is TGTGCCAGCAGCATCCGAACGGAATACAATGAGCAGTTCTTC.